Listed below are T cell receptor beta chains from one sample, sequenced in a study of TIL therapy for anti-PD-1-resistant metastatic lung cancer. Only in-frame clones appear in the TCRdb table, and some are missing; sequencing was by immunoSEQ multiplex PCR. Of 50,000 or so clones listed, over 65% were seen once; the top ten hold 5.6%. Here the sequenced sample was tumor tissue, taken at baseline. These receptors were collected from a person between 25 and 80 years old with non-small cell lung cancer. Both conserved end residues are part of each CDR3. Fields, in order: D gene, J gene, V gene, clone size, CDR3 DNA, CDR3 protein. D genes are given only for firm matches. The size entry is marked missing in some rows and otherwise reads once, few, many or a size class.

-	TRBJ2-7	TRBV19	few	TGTGCCAGTAGTATCCCGCCGAGCTACGAGCAGTACTTC	CASSIPPSYEQYF
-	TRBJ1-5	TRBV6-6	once	TGTGCCAGCAGTTCAGGGTGGGGCAATCAGCCCCAGCATTTT	CASSSGWGNQPQHF
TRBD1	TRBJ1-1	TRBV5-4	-	TGTGCCAGCAGCTTGGGACAGGGGCGGAAAGCTTTCTTT	CASSLGQGRKAFF
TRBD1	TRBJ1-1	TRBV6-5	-	TGTGCCAGCAGTAACGCAGGGGGAACTGAAGCTTTCTTT	CASSNAGGTEAFF
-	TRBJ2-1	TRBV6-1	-	TGTGCCAGCAGTGAACGGGTGGGGCGCTCCTACAATGAGCAGTTCTTC	CASSERVGRSYNEQFF
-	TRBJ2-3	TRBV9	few	TGTGCCAGCAGCCTTCTCCGAGGTGCTAGCACAGATACGCAGTATTTT	CASSLLRGASTDTQYF
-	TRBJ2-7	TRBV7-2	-	TGTGCCAGCAGCTTATTATGGGGCCTTAGCTCCTACGAGCAGTACTTC	CASSLLWGLSSYEQYF
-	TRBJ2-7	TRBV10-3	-	TGTGCCTCGGGACAAACCTACGAGCAGTACTTC	CASGQTYEQYF
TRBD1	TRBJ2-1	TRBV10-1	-	TGCGCCAGCAGTGACCCCCCAACAGGGGGGCAGTTCTTC	CASSDPPTGGQFF
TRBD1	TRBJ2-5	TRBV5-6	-	TGTGCCAGCAGCTTGGTTGTCGGACAGGGGGGAGAGACCCAGTACTTC	CASSLVVGQGGETQYF
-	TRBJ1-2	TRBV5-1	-	TGCGCCAGCAGCCTTTCGGGCGGTAACTATGGCTACACCTTC	CASSLSGGNYGYTF
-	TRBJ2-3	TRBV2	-	TGTGCCAGCAGTGGGCAGAAGCTTCCCACAGATACGCAGTATTTT	CASSGQKLPTDTQYF
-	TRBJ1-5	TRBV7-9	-	TGTGCCAGCAGCTTGGGGGTTGTTCATCAGCCCCAGCATTTT	CASSLGVVHQPQHF